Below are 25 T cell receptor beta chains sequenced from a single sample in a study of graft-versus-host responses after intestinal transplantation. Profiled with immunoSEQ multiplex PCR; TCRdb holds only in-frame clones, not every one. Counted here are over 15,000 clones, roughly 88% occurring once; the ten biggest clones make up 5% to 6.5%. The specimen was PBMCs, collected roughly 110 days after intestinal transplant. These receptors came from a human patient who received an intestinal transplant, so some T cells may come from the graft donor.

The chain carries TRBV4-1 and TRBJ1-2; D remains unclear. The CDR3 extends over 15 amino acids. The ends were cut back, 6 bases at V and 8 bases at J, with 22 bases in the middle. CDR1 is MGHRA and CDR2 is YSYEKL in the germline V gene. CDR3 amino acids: CASRPTLVGGGGYTF. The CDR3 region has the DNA TGCGCCAGCAGGCCCACCCTGGTGGGAGGAGGGGGCTACACCTTC.

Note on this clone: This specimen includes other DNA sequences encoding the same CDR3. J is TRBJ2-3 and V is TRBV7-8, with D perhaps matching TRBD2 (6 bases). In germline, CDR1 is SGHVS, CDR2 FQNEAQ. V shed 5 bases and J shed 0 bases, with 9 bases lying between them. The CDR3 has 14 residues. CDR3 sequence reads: CASSGDLSTDTQYF. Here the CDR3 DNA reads TGTGCCAGCAGCGGGGACTTGAGCACAGATACGCAGTATTTT.

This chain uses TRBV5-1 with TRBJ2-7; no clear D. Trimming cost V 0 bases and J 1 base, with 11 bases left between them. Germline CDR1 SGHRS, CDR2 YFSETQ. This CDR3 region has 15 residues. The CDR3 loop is CASSLVSGSSYEQYF. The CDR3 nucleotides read TGCGCCAGCAGCTTGGTTTCCGGCTCGTCCTACGAGCAGTACTTC.

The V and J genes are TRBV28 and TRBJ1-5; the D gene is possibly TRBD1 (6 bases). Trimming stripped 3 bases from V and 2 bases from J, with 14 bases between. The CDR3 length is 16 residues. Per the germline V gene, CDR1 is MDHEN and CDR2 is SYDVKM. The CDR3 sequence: CASSLAPGVGNQPQHF. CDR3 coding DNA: TGTGCCAGCAGTTTGGCCCCAGGGGTAGGCAATCAGCCCCAGCATTTT.

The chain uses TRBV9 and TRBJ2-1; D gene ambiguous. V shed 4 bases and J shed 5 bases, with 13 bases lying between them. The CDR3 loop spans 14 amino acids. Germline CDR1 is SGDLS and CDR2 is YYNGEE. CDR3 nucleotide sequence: TGTGCCAGCAGCCCACACCTACTTAACAATGAGCAGTTCTTC. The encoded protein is CASSPHLLNNEQFF.

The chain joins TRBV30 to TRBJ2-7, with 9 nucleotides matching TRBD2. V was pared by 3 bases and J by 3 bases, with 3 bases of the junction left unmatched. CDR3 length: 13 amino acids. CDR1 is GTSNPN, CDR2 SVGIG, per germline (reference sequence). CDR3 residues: CAWRDSGSYEQYF. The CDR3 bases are TGTGCCTGGAGGGATAGCGGGAGCTACGAGCAGTACTTC. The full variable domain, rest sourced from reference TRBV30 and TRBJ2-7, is SQTIHQWPATLVQPVGSPLSLECTVEGTSNPNLYWYRQAAGRGLQLLFYSVGIGQISSEVPQNLSASRPQDRQFILSSKKLLLSDSGFYLCAWRDSGSYEQYFGPGTRLTVT.

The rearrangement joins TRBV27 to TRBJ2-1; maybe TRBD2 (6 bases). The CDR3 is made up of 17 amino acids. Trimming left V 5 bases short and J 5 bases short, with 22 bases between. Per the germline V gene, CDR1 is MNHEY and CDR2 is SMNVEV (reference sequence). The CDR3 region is CASSPSAGTYLNNEQFF. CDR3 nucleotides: TGTGCCAGCAGTCCTTCGGCGGGAACATACTTAAACAATGAGCAGTTCTTC.

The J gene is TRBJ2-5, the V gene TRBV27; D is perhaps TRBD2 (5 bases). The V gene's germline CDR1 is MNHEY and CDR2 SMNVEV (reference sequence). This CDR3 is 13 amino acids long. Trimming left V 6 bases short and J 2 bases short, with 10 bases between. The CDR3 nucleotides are TGTGCCAGCAGGAGGCGGGTACAAGAGACCCAGTACTTC. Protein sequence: CASRRRVQETQYF.

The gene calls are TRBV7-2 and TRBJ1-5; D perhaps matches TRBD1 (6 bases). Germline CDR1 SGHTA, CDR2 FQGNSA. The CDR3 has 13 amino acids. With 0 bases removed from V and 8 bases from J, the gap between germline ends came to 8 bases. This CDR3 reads CASSLARGEPQHF. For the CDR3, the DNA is TGTGCCAGCAGCTTAGCCAGGGGAGAGCCCCAGCATTTT.

The CDR3 protein is CASSSPGLYYEQYF. For the CDR3, the DNA is TGTGCCAGCAGTTCACCGGGACTATACTACGAGCAGTACTTC. V is TRBV6-5 and J is TRBJ2-7; 7 bases align to TRBD2. The CDR3 consists of 14 residues. V lost 4 bases, J lost 3 bases, and 6 bases stayed unmatched. CDR1 is MNHEY, CDR2 SVGAGI, per germline.

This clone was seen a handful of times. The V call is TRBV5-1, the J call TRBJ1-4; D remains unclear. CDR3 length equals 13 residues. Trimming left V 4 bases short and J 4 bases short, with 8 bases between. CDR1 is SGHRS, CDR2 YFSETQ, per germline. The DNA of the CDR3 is TGCGCCAGCAGCGAGGAGATTAATGAAAAACTGTTTTTT. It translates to CASSEEINEKLFF.

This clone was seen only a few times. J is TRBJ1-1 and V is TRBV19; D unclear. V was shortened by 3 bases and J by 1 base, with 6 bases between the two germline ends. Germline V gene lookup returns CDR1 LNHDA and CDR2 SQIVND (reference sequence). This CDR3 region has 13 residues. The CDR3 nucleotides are TGTGCCAGTAGTATCCACTGGAACACTGAAGCTTTCTTT. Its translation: CASSIHWNTEAFF.

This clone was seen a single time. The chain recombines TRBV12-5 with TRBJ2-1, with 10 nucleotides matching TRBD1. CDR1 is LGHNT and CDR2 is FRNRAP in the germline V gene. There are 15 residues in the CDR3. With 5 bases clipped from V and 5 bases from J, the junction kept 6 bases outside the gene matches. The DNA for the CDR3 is TGTGCTAGTGGTAGCGGACAGGGGGAGAACAATGAGCAGTTCTTC. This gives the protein CASGSGQGENNEQFF.

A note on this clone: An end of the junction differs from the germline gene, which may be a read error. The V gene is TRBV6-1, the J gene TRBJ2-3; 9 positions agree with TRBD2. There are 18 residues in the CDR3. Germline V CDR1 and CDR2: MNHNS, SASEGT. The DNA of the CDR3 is TGTCCCAGCAGTGAAGAAATGGGGCGGGGGGGCGGCACAGATACGCAGTATTTT. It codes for CPSSEEMGRGGGTDTQYF.

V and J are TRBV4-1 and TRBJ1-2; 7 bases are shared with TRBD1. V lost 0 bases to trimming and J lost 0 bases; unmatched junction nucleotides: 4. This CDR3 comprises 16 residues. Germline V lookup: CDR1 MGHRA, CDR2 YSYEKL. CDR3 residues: CASSQDGQGANYGYTF. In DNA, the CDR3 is TGCGCCAGCAGCCAAGATGGGCAGGGGGCTAACTATGGCTACACCTTC.

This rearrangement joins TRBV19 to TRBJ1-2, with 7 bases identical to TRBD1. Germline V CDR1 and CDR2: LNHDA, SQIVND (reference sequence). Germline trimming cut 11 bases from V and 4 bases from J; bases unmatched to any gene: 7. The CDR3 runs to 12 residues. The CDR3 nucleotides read TGTGCCGCCTCCGGGACAGTCTATGGCTACACCTTC. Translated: CAASGTVYGYTF.

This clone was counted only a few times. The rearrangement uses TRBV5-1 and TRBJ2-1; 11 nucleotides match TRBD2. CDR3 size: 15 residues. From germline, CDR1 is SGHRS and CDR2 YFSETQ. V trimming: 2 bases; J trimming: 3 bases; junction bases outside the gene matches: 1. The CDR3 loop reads CASSLLAGDYNEQFF. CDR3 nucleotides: TGCGCCAGCAGCTTACTAGCGGGAGACTACAATGAGCAGTTCTTC.

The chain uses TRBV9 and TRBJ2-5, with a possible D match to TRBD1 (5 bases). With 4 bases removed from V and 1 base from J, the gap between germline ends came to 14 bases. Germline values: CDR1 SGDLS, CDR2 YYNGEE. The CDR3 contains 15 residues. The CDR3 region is CASSPTGRTQETQYF. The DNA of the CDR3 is TGTGCCAGCAGCCCTACAGGACGGACCCAAGAGACCCAGTACTTC. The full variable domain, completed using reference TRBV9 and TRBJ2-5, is DSGVTQTPKHLITATGQRVTLRCSPRSGDLSVYWYQQSLDQGLQFLIQYYNGEERAKGNILERFSAQQFPDLHSELNLSSLELGDSALYFCASSPTGRTQETQYFGPGTRLLVL.

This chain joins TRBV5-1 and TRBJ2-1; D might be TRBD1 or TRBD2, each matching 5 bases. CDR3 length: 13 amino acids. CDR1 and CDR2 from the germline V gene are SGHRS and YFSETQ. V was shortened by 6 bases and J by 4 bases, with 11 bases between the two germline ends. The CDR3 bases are TGCGCCAGCAACCGGGACGGATACAATGAGCAGTTCTTC. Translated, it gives CASNRDGYNEQFF.

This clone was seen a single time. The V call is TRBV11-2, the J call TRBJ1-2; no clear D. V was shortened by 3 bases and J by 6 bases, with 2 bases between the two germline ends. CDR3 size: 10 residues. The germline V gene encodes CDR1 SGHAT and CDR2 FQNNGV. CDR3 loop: CASSFNGYTF. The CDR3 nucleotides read TGTGCCAGCAGCTTCAATGGCTACACCTTC.

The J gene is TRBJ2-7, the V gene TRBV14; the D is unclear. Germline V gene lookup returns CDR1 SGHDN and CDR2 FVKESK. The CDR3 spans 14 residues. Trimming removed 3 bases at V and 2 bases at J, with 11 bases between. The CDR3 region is CASSHWTETYEQYF. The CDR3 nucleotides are TGTGCCAGCAGCCACTGGACGGAGACCTACGAGCAGTACTTC.

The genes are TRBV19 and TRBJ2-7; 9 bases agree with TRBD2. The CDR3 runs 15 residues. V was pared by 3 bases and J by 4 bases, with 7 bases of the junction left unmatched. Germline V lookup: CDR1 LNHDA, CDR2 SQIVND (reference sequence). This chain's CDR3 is CASSIVAGEGYEQYF. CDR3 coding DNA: TGTGCCAGTAGTATCGTAGCGGGAGAGGGGTACGAGCAGTACTTC.

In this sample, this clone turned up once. The CDR3 spells CASSPKTSYEQFF. CDR3 nucleotides: TGTGCCAGCAGCCCCAAGACTAGTTACGAGCAGTTCTTC. The V call is TRBV7-3, the J call TRBJ2-1, with a weak D call TRBD2 (6 bases). The CDR3 totals 13 residues. V lost 5 bases to trimming and J lost 10 bases, with 15 bases between them. Germline V lookup: CDR1 SGHTA, CDR2 FQGTGA.

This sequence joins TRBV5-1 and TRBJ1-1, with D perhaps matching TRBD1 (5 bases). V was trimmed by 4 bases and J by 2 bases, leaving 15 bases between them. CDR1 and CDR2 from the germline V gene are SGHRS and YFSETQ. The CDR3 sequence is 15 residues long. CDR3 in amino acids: CASSALEGANTEAFF. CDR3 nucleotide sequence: TGCGCCAGCAGCGCCCTGGAAGGGGCCAACACTGAAGCTTTCTTT.

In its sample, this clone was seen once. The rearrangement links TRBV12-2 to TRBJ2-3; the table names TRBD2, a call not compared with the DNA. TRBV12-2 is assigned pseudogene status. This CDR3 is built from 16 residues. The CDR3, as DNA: TGTGCAAGTCGCCCGTCCGGGCTAGCGGGAGGTGATACGCAGTATTTT. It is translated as CASRPSGLAGGDTQYF.